This record looks at one TCR beta chain sequence and its context. Antigen unknown. Treatment: oral pan-JAK inhibitor, 5-10 mg twice daily. The data derive from a study of CD8+ T cells in alopecia areata. Trimming shortened V by 3 bases and J by 0 bases, and 10 bases separated the two germline ends. The CDR3 has 15 residues. Germline loops: CDR1 LNHNV, CDR2 YYDKDF (reference sequence). The study's findings and limits: Only one nonresponder was present, which leaves the link between baseline CD8+ expansion and response uncertain.

RNA was isolated and reverse transcribed to cDNA, the sequencing template. Sequenced by immunoSEQ multiplex PCR; TCRdb stores in-frame clones only, minus some. The sample carries tens of thousands of clones, about two thirds recorded once. Sequenced material: CD8+ T cells sorted from blood, taken at week 4, from a patient treated with tofacitinib. This sequence joins TRBV15 and TRBJ2-3; D may be TRBD2 (6 bases). This receptor was taken from a human donor with alopecia areata. CDR3 DNA: TGTGCCACCAGCAGCCCCGGGACTAGCACAGATACGCAGTATTTT. Translated: CATSSPGTSTDTQYF.